Following are 27 T cell receptor beta chains from one sample sequenced in a study of cytomegalovirus exposure and HLA in healthy donors. The PCR was carried out with 60 Vbeta primers and 13 Jbeta primers. The table came from immunoSEQ multiplex PCR; TCRdb's copy has only in-frame clones and leaves some out. The profile shows some 110,000 clones, around 76% of them singletons. The sequenced sample was PBMCs. All receptors come from a woman aged 60-75 years in good health and CMV-seropositive.

The chain joins TRBV18 to TRBJ2-6; 10 positions match TRBD1. V shed 5 bases, J shed 6 bases, and the junction held 4 bases outside the gene matches. Germline CDR1 reads KGHSH; CDR2 reads LQKENI. The CDR3 loop spans 15 amino acids. The CDR3 coding sequence is TGTGCCAGCTCAAAAAGACAGGGGGCGGCCAACGTCCTGACTTTC. Its protein product is CASSKRQGAANVLTF.

This clone showed up just a few times. J is TRBJ2-1 and V is TRBV5-4, with D perhaps TRBD2 (5 bases). V lost 5 bases to trimming and J lost 9 bases, with 12 bases between them. This CDR3 has 12 residues. CDR1 is SGHNT and CDR2 is YYREEE in the germline V gene (reference sequence). This CDR3 is CASRWEQFEQFF. CDR3 sequence (DNA): TGTGCCAGCAGGTGGGAGCAATTTGAGCAGTTCTTC.

The rearrangement joins TRBV11-2 to TRBJ2-4; 8 nucleotides agree with TRBD2. The V and J ends lost 3 bases and 1 base, in that order; junction bases with no gene match: 5. The CDR3 is 16 residues long. Germline-derived CDR1 and CDR2 are SGHAT and FQNNGV. CDR3 sequence: CASSFQRGGAKNIQYF. In DNA form, the CDR3 reads TGTGCCAGCAGCTTCCAACGCGGGGGGGCCAAAAACATTCAGTACTTC.

This chain links TRBV27 with TRBJ1-3, with D possibly TRBD1 on 6 matching bases. Trimming took off 2 bases at V and 7 bases at J, with 9 bases between the two ends. CDR3 length: 13 amino acids. CDR1 is MNHEY, CDR2 SMNVEV, per germline (reference sequence). In nucleotides, the CDR3 is TGTGCCAGCAGTTTAAACAGGGCGAACACCATATATTTT. Translated: CASSLNRANTIYF.

The V gene is TRBV20-1, the J gene TRBJ2-4, with 7 nucleotides matching TRBD1. CDR1 and CDR2 from the germline V gene are DFQATT and SNEGSKA (reference sequence). The junction had 5 bases not matched to a gene; V was cut back by 6 bases and J by 9 bases. The CDR3 sequence is 11 residues long. CDR3 residues: CSAQGQFIQYF. The CDR3 nucleotides read TGCAGTGCCCAGGGACAGTTCATTCAGTACTTC.

The sample holds a few counts of this clone. This rearrangement joins TRBV6-1 to TRBJ2-2, with TRBD2 matching over 7 bases. After removal of 5 bases from V and 4 bases from J, the junction contained 7 bases not matched to a gene. Germline V gene sequence: CDR1 MNHNS, CDR2 SASEGT. This CDR3 is 15 amino acids long. The CDR3 protein is CASSTGGTGTGELFF. The CDR3 DNA is TGTGCCAGCAGTACCGGGGGGACCGGCACCGGGGAGCTGTTTTTT.

The rearrangement joins TRBV7-2 to TRBJ1-2, with 9 bases aligning to TRBD1. CDR1 SGHTA and CDR2 FQGNSA come from the germline V gene. The trim removed 4 bases at V and 9 bases at J, leaving 18 bases unmatched. The CDR3 is 17 amino acids. CDR3 nucleotides: TGTGCCAGCAGCTCCGGGGGGACAGGGAGAAACCTTAATAGCTACACCTTC. Residues: CASSSGGTGRNLNSYTF.

The chain has TRBV19 and TRBJ2-5, with D possibly matching TRBD2 (5 bases). V lost 4 bases, J lost 4 bases, and 10 bases lay in between. Germline V gives CDR1 LNHDA, CDR2 SQIVND (reference sequence). The CDR3 sequence is 13 residues long. The CDR3 region has the DNA TGTGCCAGTAGTACACTAGGTGGAGAGACCCAGTACTTC. It yields the protein CASSTLGGETQYF.

The chain couples TRBV6-7 to TRBJ1-2, with 12 bases matching TRBD1. TRBV6-7 counts as an open reading frame of uncertain function. Losses at the gene ends were 5 bases for V and 2 bases for J; bases not matched to a gene: 6. The CDR3 has 16 residues. Here the CDR3 reads CASSPWDRGPNYGYTF. Written as DNA, the CDR3 is TGTGCCAGCAGTCCATGGGACAGGGGGCCGAACTATGGCTACACCTTC.

CDR3 sequence: CASSHIQGGFVSTGELFF. The CDR3 DNA follows: TGCGCCAGCAGCCATATACAGGGAGGGTTTGTTAGCACCGGGGAGCTGTTTTTT. The chain employs TRBV4-3 and TRBJ2-2; possible D gene TRBD2, 7 bases. V lost 3 bases, J lost 4 bases, and 21 bases lay in between. Germline CDR1 and CDR2: LGHNA and YSLEER. CDR3 size: 18 residues.

The V and J genes are TRBV10-3 and TRBJ2-3, with a tentative D call TRBD2 (7 bases). V dropped 5 bases and J dropped 3 bases, with 15 bases sitting between them. Germline lookup yields CDR1 ENHRY and CDR2 SYGVKD. This CDR3 is built from 15 residues. CDR3 amino acids: CAISSGGQRTDTQYF. In DNA, the CDR3 is TGTGCCATCAGTTCGGGGGGCCAACGAACAGATACGCAGTATTTT.

The genes are TRBV7-8 and TRBJ1-3, with unresolved D. The DNA end lines up better with TRBJ2-2; the J call may be wrong. This CDR3 has 15 amino acids. The germline V gene has CDR1 SGHVS and CDR2 FQNEAQ. CDR3 sequence reads: CASSLGLSATGELFF. CDR3 sequence (DNA): TGTGCCAGCAGCTTAGGACTGAGCGCCACCGGGGAGCTGTTTTTT.

The V and J genes are TRBV19 and TRBJ1-1; 11 bases are a match to TRBD1. This CDR3 region has 16 residues. V lost 7 bases and J lost 1; bases outside the gene matches: 8. Germline V gene data show CDR1 as LNHDA and CDR2 as SQIVND (reference sequence). CDR3 residues: CASMMGQGEGNTEAFF. In DNA, the CDR3 is TGTGCCAGTATGATGGGACAGGGGGAGGGGAACACTGAAGCTTTCTTT.

CDR3 nucleotide sequence: TGTGCCAGCAGTGTCACAGGGGGCACAGATACGCAGTATTTT. It yields the protein CASSVTGGTDTQYF. The genes are TRBV6-6 and TRBJ2-3; TRBD1 aligns across 7 bases. CDR1 and CDR2 from the germline V gene are MNHNY and SVGAGI (reference sequence). J lost 1 base, V lost 5 bases, and 3 bases had no gene match. The CDR3 extends over 14 amino acids.

The chain carries TRBV9 and TRBJ1-3; D unclear. The germline V gene encodes CDR1 SGDLS and CDR2 YYNGEE. The germline V and J ends were trimmed by 0 bases and 3 bases, with 7 bases remaining between them. The CDR3 has 14 residues. The CDR3 is CASSVVPGGNTIYF. For the CDR3, the DNA is TGTGCCAGCAGCGTAGTGCCAGGTGGAAACACCATATATTTT.

Comments on this clone: The DNA is left out, because the CDR3 cannot be placed on it with certainty; the CDR3 is given as TCRdb lists it. The chain uses TRBV9 and TRBJ2-7; TRBD2 is the table's D call, not checked against the DNA. The CDR3 is 14 residues long, ends included. The germline V gene has CDR1 SGDLS and CDR2 YYNGEE. CDR3 amino acids: CASSVATGSGRMYF.

This clone has just a few counts. This chain joins TRBV5-6 and TRBJ2-5; TRBD1 is a possible D gene (6 bases). Trimming pared 4 bases from V and 9 bases from J, leaving 22 bases between. The CDR3 has 15 amino acids. Per germline, CDR1 SGHDT and CDR2 YYEEEE. CDR3 region: CASSAQGKIIGAQYF. CDR3 DNA: TGTGCCAGCAGCGCCCAGGGGAAGATCATAGGGGCCCAGTACTTC.

The V call is TRBV30, the J call TRBJ1-1; 8 positions match TRBD1. Trimming removed 8 bases from V and 8 bases from J; junction bases left unmatched: 19. Germline V gives CDR1 GTSNPN, CDR2 SVGIG (reference sequence). The CDR3 has 15 amino acids. The CDR3 coding sequence is TGTGCCGGCTTACAGGGGGAAGGTTTCGTCGGCGAAGCTTTCTTT. Encoded protein: CAGLQGEGFVGEAFF. The variable domain in full, with the rest retrieved from reference TRBV30 and TRBJ1-1, is SQTIHQWPATLVQPVGSPLSLECTVEGTSNPNLYWYRQAAGRGLQLLFYSVGIGQISSEVPQNLSASRPQDRQFILSSKKLLLSDSGFYLCAGLQGEGFVGEAFFGQGTRLTVV.

A few counts support this clone. The chain employs TRBV6-5 and TRBJ2-5, with D possibly matching TRBD2 (5 bases). V was shortened by 5 bases and J by 2 bases, with 9 bases between the two germline ends. Germline-derived CDR1 and CDR2 are MNHEY and SVGAGI. This CDR3 region has 13 residues. CDR3 DNA: TGTGCCAGCAGTAGGGAGATACAAGAGACCCAGTACTTC. It codes for CASSREIQETQYF.

The chain combines TRBV6-5 with TRBJ2-1; 10 nucleotides match TRBD2. CDR1 and CDR2 (germline): MNHEY, SVGAGI. With V trimmed by 0 bases and J by 4 bases, 3 bases remained unmatched. The CDR3 has 16 amino acids. The CDR3 is CASSYSASGGYNEQFF. CDR3 sequence (DNA): TGTGCCAGCAGTTACTCCGCTAGCGGGGGTTACAATGAGCAGTTCTTC.

On this clone: This sample includes further DNA sequences coding for the same CDR3. V gene TRBV30 combines with J gene TRBJ1-6, with D maybe TRBD1 (5 bases). CDR1 and CDR2 from the germline V gene are GTSNPN and SVGIG (reference sequence). The CDR3 has 12 amino acids. The V gene lost 3 bases and the J gene lost 7 bases, with 7 bases spanning the gap. CDR3 DNA sequence: TGTGCCTGGAGCCGGGGGAATTCACCCCTCCACTTT. Amino acid sequence: CAWSRGNSPLHF.

This sequence joins TRBV30 and TRBJ1-6, with D possibly being TRBD1 (5 bases). V dropped 5 bases and J dropped 5 bases, with 10 bases sitting between them. The CDR3 has 13 residues. Per the germline V gene, CDR1 is GTSNPN and CDR2 is SVGIG (reference sequence). The CDR3 nucleotides are TGTGCCTGGGGTGACAGCAATAATTCACCCCTCCACTTT. It specifies CAWGDSNNSPLHF.

The V gene is TRBV29-1, the J gene TRBJ1-5, with D perhaps matching TRBD1 (6 bases). The V end was cut by 4 bases, the J end by 3 bases, with 7 bases between. Germline-derived CDR1 and CDR2 are SQVTM and ANQGSEA. The CDR3 contains 12 residues. The CDR3 region is CSVGGHNQPQHF. The CDR3 DNA reads TGCAGCGTTGGGGGACACAATCAGCCCCAGCATTTT.

The chain links TRBV9 to TRBJ2-3, with TRBD1 identical over 9 bases. This CDR3 has 16 residues. CDR1 and CDR2 (germline): SGDLS, YYNGEE. The ends lost 4 bases at V and 5 bases at J; junction bases unmatched: 11. The chain's CDR3 is CASSPKTGTGRDTQYF. CDR3 DNA: TGTGCCAGCAGCCCTAAGACCGGGACAGGGAGAGATACGCAGTATTTT. The variable domain in full, completed from reference TRBV9 and TRBJ2-3, reads DSGVTQTPKHLITATGQRVTLRCSPRSGDLSVYWYQQSLDQGLQFLIQYYNGEERAKGNILERFSAQQFPDLHSELNLSSLELGDSALYFCASSPKTGTGRDTQYFGPGTRLTVL.

CDR3 protein: CASRLDYEQYF. Written as DNA, the CDR3 is TGTGCCAGCAGACTAGACTACGAGCAGTACTTC. J is TRBJ2-7 and V is TRBV6-5, with TRBD2 as a possible D gene (5 bases). With 6 bases removed from V and 3 bases from J, the gap between germline ends came to 6 bases. Germline CDR1 reads MNHEY; CDR2 reads SVGAGI. CDR3 size: 11 residues.

This clone was seen just once. V usage is TRBV4-2 and J usage is TRBJ2-1; no reliable D call. Germline-derived CDR1 and CDR2 are LGHNA and YNFKEQ. This CDR3 has 13 residues. Trimming shortened V by 0 bases and J by 6 bases, and 6 bases separated the two germline ends. This chain's CDR3 is CASSQDQINEQFF. The DNA of the CDR3 is TGTGCCAGCAGCCAAGATCAGATCAATGAGCAGTTCTTC.

This clone was observed a handful of times. J is TRBJ2-2 and V is TRBV19; TRBD1 matches 9 bases. This CDR3 is 14 amino acids long. V lost 8 bases to trimming and J lost 7 bases; unmatched junction nucleotides: 8. The V gene's germline CDR1 is LNHDA and CDR2 SQIVND (reference sequence). In nucleotides, the CDR3 is TGTGCCAGTGGTGGGACAGGGTCGAACGGGGAGCTGTTTTTT. Amino acids: CASGGTGSNGELFF.